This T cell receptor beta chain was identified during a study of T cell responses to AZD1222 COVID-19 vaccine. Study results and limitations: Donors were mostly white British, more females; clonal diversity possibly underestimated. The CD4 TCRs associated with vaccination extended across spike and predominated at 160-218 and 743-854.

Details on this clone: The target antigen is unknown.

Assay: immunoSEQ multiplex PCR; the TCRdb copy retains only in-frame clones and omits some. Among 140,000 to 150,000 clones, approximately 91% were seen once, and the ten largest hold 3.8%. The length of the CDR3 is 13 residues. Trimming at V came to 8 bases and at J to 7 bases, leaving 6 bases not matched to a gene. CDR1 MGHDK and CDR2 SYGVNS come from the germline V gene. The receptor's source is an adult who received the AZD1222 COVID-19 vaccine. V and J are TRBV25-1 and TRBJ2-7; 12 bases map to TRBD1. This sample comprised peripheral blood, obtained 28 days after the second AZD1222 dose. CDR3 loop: CASGTGGLPEQYF. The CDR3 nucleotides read TGTGCCAGCGGGACAGGGGGCCTCCCGGAGCAGTACTTC.